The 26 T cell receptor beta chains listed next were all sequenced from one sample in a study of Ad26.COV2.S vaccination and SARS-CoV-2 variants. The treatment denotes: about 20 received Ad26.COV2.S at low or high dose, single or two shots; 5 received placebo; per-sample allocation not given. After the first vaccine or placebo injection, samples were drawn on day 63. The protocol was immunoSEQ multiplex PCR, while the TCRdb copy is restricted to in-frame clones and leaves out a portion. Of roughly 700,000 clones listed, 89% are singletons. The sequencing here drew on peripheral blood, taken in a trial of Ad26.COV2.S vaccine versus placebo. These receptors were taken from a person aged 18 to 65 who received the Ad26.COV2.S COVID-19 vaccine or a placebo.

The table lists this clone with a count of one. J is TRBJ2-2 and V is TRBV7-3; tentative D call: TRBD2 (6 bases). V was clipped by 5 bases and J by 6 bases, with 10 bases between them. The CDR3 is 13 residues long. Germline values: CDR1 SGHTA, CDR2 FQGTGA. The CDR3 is CASSPREAGELFF. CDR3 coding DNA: TGTGCCAGCAGCCCAAGGGAGGCCGGGGAGCTGTTTTTT.

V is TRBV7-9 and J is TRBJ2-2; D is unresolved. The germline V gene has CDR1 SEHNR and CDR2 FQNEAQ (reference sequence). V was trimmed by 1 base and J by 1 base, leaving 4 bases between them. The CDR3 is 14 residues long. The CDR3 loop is CASSLGENTGELFF. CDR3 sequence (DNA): TGTGCCAGCAGCTTAGGGGAGAACACCGGGGAGCTGTTTTTT. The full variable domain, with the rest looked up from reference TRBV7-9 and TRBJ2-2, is DTGVSQNPRHKITKRGQNVTFRCDPISEHNRLYWYRQTLGQGPEFLTYFQNEAQLEKSRLLSDRFSAERPKGSFSTLEIQRTEQGDSAMYLCASSLGENTGELFFGEGSRLTVL.

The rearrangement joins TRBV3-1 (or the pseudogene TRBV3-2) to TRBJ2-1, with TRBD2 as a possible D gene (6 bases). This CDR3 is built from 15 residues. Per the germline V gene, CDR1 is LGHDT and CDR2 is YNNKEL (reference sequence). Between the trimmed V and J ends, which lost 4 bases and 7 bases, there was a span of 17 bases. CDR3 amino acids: CASSPPRRAKNEQFF. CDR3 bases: TGTGCCAGCAGCCCCCCGCGGAGGGCCAAGAATGAGCAGTTCTTC.

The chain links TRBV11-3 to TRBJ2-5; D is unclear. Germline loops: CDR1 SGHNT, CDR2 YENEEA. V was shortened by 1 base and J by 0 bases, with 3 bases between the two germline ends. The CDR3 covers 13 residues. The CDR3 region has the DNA TGTGCCAGCAGCTTAGGGTACCAAGAGACCCAGTACTTC. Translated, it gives CASSLGYQETQYF.

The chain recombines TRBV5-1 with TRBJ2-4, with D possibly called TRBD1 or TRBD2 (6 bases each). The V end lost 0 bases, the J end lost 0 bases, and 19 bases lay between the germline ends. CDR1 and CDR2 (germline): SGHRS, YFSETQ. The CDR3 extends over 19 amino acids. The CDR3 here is CASSLVGAGDFLAKNIQYF. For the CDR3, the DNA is TGCGCCAGCAGCTTGGTAGGGGCAGGGGACTTCCTAGCCAAAAACATTCAGTACTTC.

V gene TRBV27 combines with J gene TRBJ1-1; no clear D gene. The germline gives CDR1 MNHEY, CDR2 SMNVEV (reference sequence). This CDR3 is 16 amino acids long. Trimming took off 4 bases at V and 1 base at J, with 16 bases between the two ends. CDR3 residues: CASSSYRGRTNTEAFF. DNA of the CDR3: TGTGCCAGCAGTTCGTACAGAGGACGGACGAACACTGAAGCTTTCTTT.

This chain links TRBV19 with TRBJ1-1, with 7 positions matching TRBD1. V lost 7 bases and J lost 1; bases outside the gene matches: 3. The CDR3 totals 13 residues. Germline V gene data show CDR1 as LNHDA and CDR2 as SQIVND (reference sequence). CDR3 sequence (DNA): TGTGCCAGTAATGACAGGGCGAACACTGAAGCTTTCTTT. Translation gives CASNDRANTEAFF. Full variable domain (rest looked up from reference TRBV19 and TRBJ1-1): DGGITQSPKYLFRKEGQNVTLSCEQNLNHDAMYWYRQDPGQGLRLIYYSQIVNDFQKGDIAEGYSVSREKKESFPLTVTSAQKNPTAFYLCASNDRANTEAFFGQGTRLTVV.

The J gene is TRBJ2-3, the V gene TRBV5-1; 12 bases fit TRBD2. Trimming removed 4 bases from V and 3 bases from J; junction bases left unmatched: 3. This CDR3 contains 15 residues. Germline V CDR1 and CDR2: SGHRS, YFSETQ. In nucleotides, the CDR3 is TGCGCCAGCAGCCATGGACTAGCGGGAACAGATACGCAGTATTTT. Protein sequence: CASSHGLAGTDTQYF.

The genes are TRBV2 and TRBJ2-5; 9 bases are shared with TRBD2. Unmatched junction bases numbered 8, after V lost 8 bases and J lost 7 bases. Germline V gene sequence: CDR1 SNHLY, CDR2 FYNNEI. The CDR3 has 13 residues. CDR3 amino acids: CASQREAVGTQYF. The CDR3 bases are TGTGCCAGCCAGCGGGAGGCGGTTGGGACCCAGTACTTC.

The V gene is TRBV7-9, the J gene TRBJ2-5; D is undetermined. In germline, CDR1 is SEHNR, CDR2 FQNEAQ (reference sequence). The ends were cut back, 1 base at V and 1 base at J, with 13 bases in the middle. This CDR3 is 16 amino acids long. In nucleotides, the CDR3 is TGTGCCAGCAGCTTAGGGTTGAACAGTGGCCAAGAGACCCAGTACTTC. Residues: CASSLGLNSGQETQYF.

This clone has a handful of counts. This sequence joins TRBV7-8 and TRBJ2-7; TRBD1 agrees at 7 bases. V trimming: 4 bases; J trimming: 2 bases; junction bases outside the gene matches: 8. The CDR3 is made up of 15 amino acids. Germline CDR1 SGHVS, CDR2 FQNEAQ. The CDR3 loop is CASSSPTGVTYEQYF. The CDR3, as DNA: TGTGCCAGCAGCTCCCCAACAGGGGTTACCTACGAGCAGTACTTC.

The CDR3 region has the DNA TGTGCCAGCAGACCCGGGGGCTATAATTCACCCCTCCACTTT. Translated: CASRPGGYNSPLHF. The chain links TRBV7-2 to TRBJ1-6, with D perhaps matching TRBD1 (5 bases). The CDR3 loop spans 14 amino acids. With 6 bases removed from V and 3 bases from J, the gap between germline ends came to 9 bases. Germline-derived CDR1 and CDR2 are SGHTA and FQGNSA.

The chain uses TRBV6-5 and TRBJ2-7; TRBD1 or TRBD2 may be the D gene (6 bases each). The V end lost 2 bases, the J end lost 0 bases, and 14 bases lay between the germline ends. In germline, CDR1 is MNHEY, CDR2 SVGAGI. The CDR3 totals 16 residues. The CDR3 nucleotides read TGTGCCAGCAGTTACCTGGGGGGCCCCCGCTCCTACGAGCAGTACTTC. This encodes CASSYLGGPRSYEQYF.

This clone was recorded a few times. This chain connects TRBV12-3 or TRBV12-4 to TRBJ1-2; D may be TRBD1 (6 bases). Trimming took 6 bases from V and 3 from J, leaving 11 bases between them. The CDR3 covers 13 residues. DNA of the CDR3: TGTGCCAGCAGCCAACAGGGCTACTATGGCTACACCTTC. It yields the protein CASSQQGYYGYTF.

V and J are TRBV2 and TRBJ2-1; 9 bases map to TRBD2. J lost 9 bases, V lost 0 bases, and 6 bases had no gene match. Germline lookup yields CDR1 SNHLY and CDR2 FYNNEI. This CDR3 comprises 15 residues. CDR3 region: CASSEASGRILEQFF. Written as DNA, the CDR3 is TGTGCCAGCAGTGAAGCTAGCGGGAGAATTCTTGAGCAGTTCTTC.

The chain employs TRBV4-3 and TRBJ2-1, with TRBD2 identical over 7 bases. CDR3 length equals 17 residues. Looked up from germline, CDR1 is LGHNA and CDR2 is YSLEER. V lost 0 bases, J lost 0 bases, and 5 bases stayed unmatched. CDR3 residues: CASSQDAGGSSYNEQFF. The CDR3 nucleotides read TGCGCCAGCAGCCAAGATGCCGGGGGGAGCTCCTACAATGAGCAGTTCTTC.

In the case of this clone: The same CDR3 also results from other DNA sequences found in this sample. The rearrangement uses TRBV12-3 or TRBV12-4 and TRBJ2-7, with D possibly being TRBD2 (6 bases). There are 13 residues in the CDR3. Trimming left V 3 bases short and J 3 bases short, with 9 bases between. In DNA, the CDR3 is TGTGCCAGCAGTTTGGCGGGGAGCTACGAGCAGTACTTC. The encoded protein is CASSLAGSYEQYF.

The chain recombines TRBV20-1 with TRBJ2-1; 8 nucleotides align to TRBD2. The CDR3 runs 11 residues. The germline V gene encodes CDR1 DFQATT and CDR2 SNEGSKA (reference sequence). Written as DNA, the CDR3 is TGCAGAGCGGGAGTTTCCAATGAGCAGTTCTTC. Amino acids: CRAGVSNEQFF.

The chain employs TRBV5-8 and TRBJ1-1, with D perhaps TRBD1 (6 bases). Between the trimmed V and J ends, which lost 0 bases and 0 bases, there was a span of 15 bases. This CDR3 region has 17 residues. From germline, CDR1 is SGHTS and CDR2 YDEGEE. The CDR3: CASSLGQGWVLNTEAFF. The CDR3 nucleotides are TGTGCCAGCAGCTTGGGCCAGGGGTGGGTTCTGAACACTGAAGCTTTCTTT.

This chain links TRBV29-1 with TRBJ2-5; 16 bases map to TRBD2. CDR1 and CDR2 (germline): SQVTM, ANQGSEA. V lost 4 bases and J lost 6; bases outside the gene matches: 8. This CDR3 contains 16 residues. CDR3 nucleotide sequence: TGCAGCGTTGGCGGGACTAGCGGGAGGGCCTTGAAGACCCAGTACTTC. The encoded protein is CSVGGTSGRALKTQYF.

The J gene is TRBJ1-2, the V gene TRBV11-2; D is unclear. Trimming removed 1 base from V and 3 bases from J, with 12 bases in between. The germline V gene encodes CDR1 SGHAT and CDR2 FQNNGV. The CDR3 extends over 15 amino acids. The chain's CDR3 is CASSLGPATYYGYTF. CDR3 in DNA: TGTGCCAGCAGCTTAGGGCCCGCTACCTACTATGGCTACACCTTC.

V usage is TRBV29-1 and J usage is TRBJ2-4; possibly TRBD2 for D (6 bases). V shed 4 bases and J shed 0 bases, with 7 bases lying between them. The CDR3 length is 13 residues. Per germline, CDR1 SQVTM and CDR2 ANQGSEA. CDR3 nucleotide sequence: TGCAGCGTTGGGGGACTAGCCAAAAACATTCAGTACTTC. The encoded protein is CSVGGLAKNIQYF.

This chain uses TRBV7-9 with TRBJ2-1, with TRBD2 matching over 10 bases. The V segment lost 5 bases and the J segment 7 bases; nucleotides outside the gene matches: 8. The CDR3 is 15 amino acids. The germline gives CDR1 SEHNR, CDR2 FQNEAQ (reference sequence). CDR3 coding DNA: TGTGCCAGCAGCCGCCTAGCGGGGGTTCTTAATGAGCAGTTCTTC. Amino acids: CASSRLAGVLNEQFF.

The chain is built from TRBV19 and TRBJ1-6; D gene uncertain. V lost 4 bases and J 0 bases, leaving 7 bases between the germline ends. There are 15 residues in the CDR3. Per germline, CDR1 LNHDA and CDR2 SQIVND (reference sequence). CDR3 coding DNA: TGTGCCAGTAGTAGGGCGATCTCCTATAATTCACCCCTCCACTTT. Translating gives CASSRAISYNSPLHF.

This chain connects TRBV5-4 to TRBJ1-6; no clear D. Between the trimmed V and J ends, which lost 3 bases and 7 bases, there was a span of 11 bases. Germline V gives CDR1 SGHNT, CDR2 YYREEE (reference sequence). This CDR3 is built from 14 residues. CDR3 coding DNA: TGTGCCAGCAGCTCCGACGGATTCAATTCACCCCTCCACTTT. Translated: CASSSDGFNSPLHF.

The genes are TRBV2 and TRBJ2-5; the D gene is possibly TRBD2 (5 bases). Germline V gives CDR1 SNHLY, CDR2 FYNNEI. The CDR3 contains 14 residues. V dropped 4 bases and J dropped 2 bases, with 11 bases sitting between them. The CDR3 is CASSAGWEQETQYF. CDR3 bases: TGTGCCAGCAGTGCAGGTTGGGAGCAAGAGACCCAGTACTTC.